This T cell receptor beta chain originates from a study of OX40 agonist ivuxolimab in advanced cancers. At the level of the study: Ivuxolimab is an agonistic anti-OX40 (CD134) antibody, and patients were treated with it. Broader study findings: The study found that CD8+ T cells averaged more expanded clones than CD4+. The CD4+ and CD8+ T cells in the blood had expanded clonally by week 6 at 0.1 to 3.0 mg/kg.

Germline CDR1 is MDHEN and CDR2 is SYDVKM. Trimming removed 4 bases from V and 4 bases from J, with 22 bases in between. The CDR3 has 17 amino acids. TCRdb's copy holds only in-frame clones and misses some; the assay was immunoSEQ multiplex PCR. Among 65,000 to 85,000 clones listed, about 89% were seen once. As for this clone: The target antigen is unknown.

The material was CD4+ or CD8+ T cells sorted from blood, obtained in a trial of the OX40 agonist ivuxolimab. The TCR was taken from an adult with an advanced solid tumor such as melanoma, head and neck, liver or kidney cancer. The chain couples TRBV28 to TRBJ1-2; D is possibly TRBD1 (5 bases). DNA for the CDR3: TGTGCCAGCAGTTACCCCGACAGACTAACATTTCTCTATGGCTACACCTTC. This codes for CASSYPDRLTFLYGYTF.